This TCR beta chain was sequenced during a study of blood T cell repertoires in COVID-19. About the study: Italy, Spain and the United States were the sources of the convalescent and acute COVID-19 samples. Sources were T cells, B-cell-depleted T cells, or PBMCs; the material itself was cDNA or gDNA.

In the source study's methods: Amplification with reference gene primers provided the estimates of nucleated cell counts. The data were produced by immunoSEQ multiplex PCR, yet TCRdb's version contains in-frame clones alone and is incomplete. From that table come the V and J calls and clone size; the DNA was used to work out D and trimming. The profile shows roughly 250,000 clones, 80% to 85% of them singletons. Germline V lookup: CDR1 KGHSH, CDR2 LQKENI. Trimming shortened V by 5 bases and J by 5 bases, and 18 bases separated the two germline ends. The CDR3 has 15 amino acids. This clone was detected once.

The material sequenced was peripheral blood. The chain recombines TRBV18 with TRBJ1-1; TRBD1 might be the D (6 bases). This TCR was recovered from a woman in her 40s who had recovered from COVID-19. In DNA, the CDR3 is TGTGCCAGCTCAGATTCACAGGGAAGGGAGACTGAAGCTTTCTTT. Encoded protein: CASSDSQGRETEAFF.